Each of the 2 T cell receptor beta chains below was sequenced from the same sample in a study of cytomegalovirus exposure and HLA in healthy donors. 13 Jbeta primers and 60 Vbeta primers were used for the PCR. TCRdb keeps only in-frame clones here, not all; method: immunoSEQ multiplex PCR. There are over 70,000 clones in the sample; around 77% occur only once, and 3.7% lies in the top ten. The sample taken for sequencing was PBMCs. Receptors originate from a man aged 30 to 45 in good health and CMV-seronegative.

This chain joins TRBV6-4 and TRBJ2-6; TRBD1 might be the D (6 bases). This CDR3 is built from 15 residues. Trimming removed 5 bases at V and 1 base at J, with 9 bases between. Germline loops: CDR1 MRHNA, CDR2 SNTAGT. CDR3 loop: CASSIGQSGANVLTF. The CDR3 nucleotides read TGTGCCAGCAGTATCGGACAGTCTGGGGCCAACGTCCTGACTTTC.

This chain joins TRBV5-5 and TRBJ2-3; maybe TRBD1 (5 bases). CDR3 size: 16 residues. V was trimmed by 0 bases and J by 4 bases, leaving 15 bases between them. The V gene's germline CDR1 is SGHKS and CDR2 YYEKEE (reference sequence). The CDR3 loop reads CASSLGLSRDADTQYF. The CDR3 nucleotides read TGTGCCAGCAGCTTGGGTCTGTCCAGGGATGCAGATACGCAGTATTTT.